This T cell receptor (beta chain) was sequenced during a study of CD8 T cells in Susac syndrome. The recently defined diagnostic criteria for definite or probable disease were met by the Susac syndrome patients. As for this clonotype: Its antigen remains unidentified.

Findings and limits, study-wide: Susac-specific public clones were found in total CD8+ and CD8+ TEMRA repertoires, numbering approximately 16 and five, respectively.

The authors reverse transcribed roughly 0.5 to 1 ug RNA with random hexamers. Multiplex PCR with immunoSEQ amplified the TCR beta CDR3 across 54 Vbeta and 13 Jbeta. In TCRdb, the immunoSEQ multiplex PCR reads were re-called with MiXCR into one record per CDR3 protein. This table holds some 130,000 distinct CDR3 sequences, 85% to 95% found once. The V end lost 3 bases, the J end lost 4 bases, and 9 bases lay between the germline ends. This CDR3 is 13 amino acids long. The V call is TRBV12-3 or TRBV12-4, the J call TRBJ1-1; no firm D call. Sequencing was done on a sample of CD8+ T cells from PBMCs. This sequence was found in a human donor with Susac syndrome. The CDR3 DNA reads as TGTGCCAGCAGTTTCGCAGGTCCCACTGAAGCTTTCTTT. It specifies CASSFAGPTEAFF.